A single sample is the source of the 4 T cell receptor beta chains below, sequenced in a study of blood T cell repertoires in COVID-19. Libraries were prepared by immunoSEQ multiplex PCR; TCRdb keeps only in-frame clonotypes and omits some of them. The table lists around 310,000 clones, over 70% of them singletons. Sequencing was done on a sample of PBMCs or T cells enriched from blood (not recorded which). These receptors came from a man younger than 40 who had recovered from COVID-19.

The rearrangement uses TRBV5-1 and TRBJ2-3, with D perhaps TRBD2 (6 bases). The CDR3 is 16 amino acids. V was cut by 0 bases and J by 0 bases, with 11 bases left in between. The germline V gene encodes CDR1 SGHRS and CDR2 YFSETQ. CDR3 residues: CASSLEGRGSTDTQYF. The DNA of the CDR3 is TGCGCCAGCAGCTTGGAGGGGCGGGGCAGCACAGATACGCAGTATTTT.

This chain connects TRBV5-1 to TRBJ2-3; 7 bases are shared with TRBD1. J lost 7 bases, V lost 2 bases, and 10 bases had no gene match. CDR3 length equals 15 residues. CDR1 SGHRS and CDR2 YFSETQ come from the germline V gene. The CDR3 loop reads CASSLGWSGQNTQYF. DNA of the CDR3: TGCGCCAGCAGCTTAGGGTGGTCGGGACAGAATACGCAGTATTTT.

The chain couples TRBV23-1 to TRBJ1-1; no clear D. TRBV23-1 falls under the ORF class, with uncertain function. The CDR3 consists of 13 residues. The germline V and J ends were trimmed by 3 bases and 4 bases, with 9 bases remaining between them. The CDR3 DNA follows: TGCGCCAGCAGTCACCTTCGAGGCACTGAAGCTTTCTTT. This translates into CASSHLRGTEAFF.

The chain joins TRBV7-6 to TRBJ1-3, with D perhaps matching TRBD1 (5 bases). The CDR3 runs 15 residues. CDR1 and CDR2 (germline): SGHVS, FNYEAQ. V gave up 5 bases and J gave up 0 bases, with 11 bases separating them. CDR3 sequence reads: CASSPGPDSGNTIYF. The CDR3, as DNA: TGTGCCAGCAGCCCAGGGCCTGACTCTGGAAACACCATATATTTT.